This T cell receptor (beta chain) was sequenced in a study of blood T cell repertoires in COVID-19. About the study: PBMCs, B-cell-depleted T cells, or T cells provided the cDNA or gDNA that made up the material.

Study processing details: Amplification with reference gene primers provided the estimates of nucleated cell counts. Only in-frame clones appear in the TCRdb table, and some are missing; sequencing was by immunoSEQ multiplex PCR. V and J calls and clone size are given by that table; D and trimming were obtained from the DNA. Here the sample spans around 27,000 clones, about 80% being singletons. CDR1 and CDR2 (germline): SGHRS, YFSETQ. The CDR3 is made up of 15 amino acids. V shed 0 bases and J shed 0 bases, with 9 bases lying between them. This clone has just one count. This sequence joins TRBV5-1 and TRBJ1-1, with D hard to call. This TCR was recovered from a man aged 65-85 years with active COVID-19. Sequencing was performed on peripheral blood. CDR3: CASSLVSSMNTEAFF. DNA of the CDR3: TGCGCCAGCAGCTTGGTGTCCAGTATGAACACTGAAGCTTTCTTT.